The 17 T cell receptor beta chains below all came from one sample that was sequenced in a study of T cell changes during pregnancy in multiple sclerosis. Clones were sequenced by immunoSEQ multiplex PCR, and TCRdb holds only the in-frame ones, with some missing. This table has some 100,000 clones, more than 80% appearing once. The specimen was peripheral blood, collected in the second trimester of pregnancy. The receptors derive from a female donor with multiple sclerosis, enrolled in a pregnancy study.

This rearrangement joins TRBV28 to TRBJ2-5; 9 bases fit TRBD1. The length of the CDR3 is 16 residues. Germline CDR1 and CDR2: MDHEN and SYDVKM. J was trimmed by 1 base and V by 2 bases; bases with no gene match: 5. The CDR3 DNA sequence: TGTGCCAGCAGTTTACCGGGGACAGGGCCCCAAGAGACCCAGTACTTC. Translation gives CASSLPGTGPQETQYF.

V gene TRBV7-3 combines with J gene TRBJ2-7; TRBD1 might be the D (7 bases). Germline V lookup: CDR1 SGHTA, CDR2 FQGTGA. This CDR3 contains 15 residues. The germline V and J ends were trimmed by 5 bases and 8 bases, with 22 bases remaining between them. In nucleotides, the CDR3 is TGTGCCAGCAGCCCAGGGGGAGGCGGGGTGAATAAGCAGTACTTC. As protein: CASSPGGGGVNKQYF.

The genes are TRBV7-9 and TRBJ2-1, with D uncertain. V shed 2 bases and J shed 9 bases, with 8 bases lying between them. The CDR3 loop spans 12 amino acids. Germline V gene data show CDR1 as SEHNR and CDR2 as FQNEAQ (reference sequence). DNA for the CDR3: TGTGCCAGCAGCTTATTTCCCGGTGAGCAGTTCTTC. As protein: CASSLFPGEQFF.

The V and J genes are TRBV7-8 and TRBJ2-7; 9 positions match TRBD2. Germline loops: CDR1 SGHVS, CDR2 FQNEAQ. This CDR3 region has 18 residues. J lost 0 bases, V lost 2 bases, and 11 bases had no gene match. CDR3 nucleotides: TGTGCCAGCAGCTTAAATTCGATAGCGGGAGAGAACTCCTACGAGCAGTACTTC. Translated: CASSLNSIAGENSYEQYF.

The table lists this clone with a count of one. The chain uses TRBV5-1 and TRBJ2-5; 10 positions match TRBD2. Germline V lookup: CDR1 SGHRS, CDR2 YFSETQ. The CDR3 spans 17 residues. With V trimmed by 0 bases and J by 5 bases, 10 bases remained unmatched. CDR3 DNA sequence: TGCGCCAGCAGCTTGGAGCTAGCGGGAGCGTTCGGTGAGACCCAGTACTTC. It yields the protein CASSLELAGAFGETQYF.

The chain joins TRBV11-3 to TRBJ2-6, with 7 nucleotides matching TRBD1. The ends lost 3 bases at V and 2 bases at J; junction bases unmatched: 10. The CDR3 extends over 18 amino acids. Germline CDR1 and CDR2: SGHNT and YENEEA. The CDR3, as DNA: TGTGCCAGCAGCTTTAAGGACAGGTCGTGGACTGGGGCCAACGTCCTGACTTTC. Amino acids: CASSFKDRSWTGANVLTF.

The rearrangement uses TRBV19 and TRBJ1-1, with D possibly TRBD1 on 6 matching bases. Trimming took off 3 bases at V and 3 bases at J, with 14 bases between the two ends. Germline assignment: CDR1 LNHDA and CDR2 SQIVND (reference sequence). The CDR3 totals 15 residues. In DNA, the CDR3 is TGTGCCAGTAGTATCCGACAGGCTGCATACACTGAAGCTTTCTTT. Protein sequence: CASSIRQAAYTEAFF.

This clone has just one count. The CDR3 sequence is CASSTLQGTGGYTF. The CDR3 nucleotides read TGTGCCAGCAGCACATTGCAAGGGACAGGGGGCTACACCTTC. This chain uses TRBV7-8 with TRBJ1-2; 9 nucleotides line up with TRBD1. The V and J ends lost 5 bases and 8 bases, in that order; junction bases with no gene match: 9. Per germline, CDR1 SGHVS and CDR2 FQNEAQ. The CDR3 sequence is 14 residues long.

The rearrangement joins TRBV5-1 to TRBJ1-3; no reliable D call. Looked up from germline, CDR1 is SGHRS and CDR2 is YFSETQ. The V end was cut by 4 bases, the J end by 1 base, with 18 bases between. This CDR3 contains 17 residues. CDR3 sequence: CASSPIPVEVSGNTIYF. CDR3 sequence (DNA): TGCGCCAGCAGCCCGATCCCAGTGGAGGTATCTGGAAACACCATATATTTT.

The CDR3 loop is CASSLGWEDYGYTF. The CDR3 DNA is TGTGCCAGCAGCTTAGGGTGGGAGGACTATGGCTACACCTTC. This chain links TRBV7-9 with TRBJ1-2; D remains ambiguous. Germline V CDR1 and CDR2: SEHNR, FQNEAQ (reference sequence). The V end lost 1 base, the J end lost 3 bases, and 9 bases lay between the germline ends. This CDR3 spans 14 amino acids.

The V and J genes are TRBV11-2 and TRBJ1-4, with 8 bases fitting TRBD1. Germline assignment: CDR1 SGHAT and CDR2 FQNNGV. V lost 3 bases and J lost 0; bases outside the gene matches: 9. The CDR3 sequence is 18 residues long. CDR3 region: CASSLTGVELATNEKLFF. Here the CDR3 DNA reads TGTGCCAGCAGCTTGACAGGGGTGGAACTTGCAACTAATGAAAAACTGTTTTTT.

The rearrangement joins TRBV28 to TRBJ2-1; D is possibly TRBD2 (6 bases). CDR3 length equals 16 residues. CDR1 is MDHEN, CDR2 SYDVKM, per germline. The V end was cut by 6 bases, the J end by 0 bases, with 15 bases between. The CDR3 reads CASSNAAGSSYNEQFF. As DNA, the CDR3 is TGTGCCAGCAGCAACGCGGCGGGGAGCTCCTACAATGAGCAGTTCTTC.

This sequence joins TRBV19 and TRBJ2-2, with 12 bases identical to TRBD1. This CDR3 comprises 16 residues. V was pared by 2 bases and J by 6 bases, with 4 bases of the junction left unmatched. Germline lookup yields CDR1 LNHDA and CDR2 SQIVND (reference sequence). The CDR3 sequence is CASSIRGTGGPGELFF. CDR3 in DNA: TGTGCCAGTAGTATAAGGGGGACAGGGGGCCCCGGGGAGCTGTTTTTT. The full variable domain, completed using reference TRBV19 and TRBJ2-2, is DGGITQSPKYLFRKEGQNVTLSCEQNLNHDAMYWYRQDPGQGLRLIYYSQIVNDFQKGDIAEGYSVSREKKESFPLTVTSAQKNPTAFYLCASSIRGTGGPGELFFGEGSRLTVL.

The CDR3 DNA reads as TGTGCCAGCAGCCGAGGACTAGCCTATAACAATGAGCAGTTCTTC. Translated, it gives CASSRGLAYNNEQFF. The rearrangement uses TRBV11-3 and TRBJ2-1; 8 nucleotides agree with TRBD2. Germline lookup yields CDR1 SGHNT and CDR2 YENEEA. Trimming took 5 bases from V and 5 from J; bases not matched to a gene: 8. The CDR3 has 15 residues. Looking up the rest from reference TRBV11-3 and TRBJ2-1 gives the full variable domain: EAGVVQSPRYKIIEKKQPVAFWCNPISGHNTLYWYLQNLGQGPELLIRYENEEAVDDSQLPKDRFSAERLKGVDSTLKIQPAELGDSAVYLCASSRGLAYNNEQFFGPGTRLTVL.

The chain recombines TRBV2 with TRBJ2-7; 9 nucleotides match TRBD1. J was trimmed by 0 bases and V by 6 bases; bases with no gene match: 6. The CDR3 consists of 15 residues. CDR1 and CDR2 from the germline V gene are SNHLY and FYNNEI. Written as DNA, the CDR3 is TGTGCCAGCAGGCAGGACAGGGGCGACTCCTACGAGCAGTACTTC. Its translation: CASRQDRGDSYEQYF. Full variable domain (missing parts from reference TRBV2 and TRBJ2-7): EPEVTQTPSHQVTQMGQEVILRCVPISNHLYFYWYRQILGQKVEFLVSFYNNEISEKSEIFDDQFSVERPDGSNFTLKIRSTKLEDSAMYFCASRQDRGDSYEQYFGPGTRLTVT.

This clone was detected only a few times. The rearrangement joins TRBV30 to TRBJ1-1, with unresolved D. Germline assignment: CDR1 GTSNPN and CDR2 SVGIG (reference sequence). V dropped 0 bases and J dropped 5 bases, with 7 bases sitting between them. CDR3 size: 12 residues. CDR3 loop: CAWSVRTTEAFF. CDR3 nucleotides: TGTGCCTGGAGTGTCCGGACTACTGAAGCTTTCTTT.

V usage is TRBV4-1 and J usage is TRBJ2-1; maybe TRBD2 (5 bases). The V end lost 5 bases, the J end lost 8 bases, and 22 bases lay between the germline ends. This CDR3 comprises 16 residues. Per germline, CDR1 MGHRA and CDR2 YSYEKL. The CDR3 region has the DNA TGCGCCAGCAGCAGAGCTTACGGGATAGTTATAGATGAGCAGTTCTTC. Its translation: CASSRAYGIVIDEQFF.